Shown below are 7 T cell receptor beta chains from a single sample sequenced in a study of monozygotic twins with inflammatory bowel disease (dated by TCRdb to 2018 to 2020). The library was obtained by 5' RACE. Sequencing was performed on an Illumina HiSeq 2500. Reads reprocessed by TCRdb are summarized as one entry per CDR3 protein sequence, and DNA is absent. This sample's records show roughly 150,000 distinct CDR3 sequences. The biggest ten clones account for over 2.5% of the sample. The specimen was blood. The source of these receptors is a human donor with ulcerative colitis or Crohn's disease, or a healthy co-twin of an affected twin (not recorded which).

The chain has TRBV29-1 and TRBJ1-2; TCRdb selects TRBD1, and the lack of DNA leaves this call unchecked. The CDR3 spans 12 residues. Germline V CDR1 and CDR2: SQVTM, ANQGSEA. The CDR3 spells CSVRDRTYGYTF. Together with reference TRBV29-1 and TRBJ1-2, the CDR3 gives the full variable domain: SAVISQKPSRDICQRGTSLTIQCQVDSQVTMMFWYRQQPGQSLTLIATANQGSEATYESGFVIDKFPISRPNLTFSTLTVSNMSPEDSSIYLCSVRDRTYGYTFGSGTRLTVV.

The CDR3 region is CASSPAGHGSYNEQFF. The chain uses TRBV21-1 and TRBJ2-1; the D gene TCRdb calls, TRBD1, cannot be checked with no DNA. TRBV21-1 is a pseudogene locus. CDR3 length: 16 amino acids.

J is TRBJ2-1 and V is TRBV5-4; TCRdb picks TRBD1, but there is no DNA to check that call. CDR1 is SGHNT and CDR2 is YYREEE in the germline V gene (reference sequence). The CDR3 contains 15 residues. The chain's CDR3 is CASSLRDREYNEQFF.

The genes are TRBV11-2 and TRBJ2-4; TCRdb gives TRBD2 as the D gene, but with no DNA this cannot be confirmed. The CDR3 extends over 18 amino acids. The germline V gene encodes CDR1 SGHAT and CDR2 FQNNGV. Here the CDR3 reads CASSPQVSKSGAKNIQYF. Full variable domain (rest looked up from reference TRBV11-2 and TRBJ2-4): EAGVAQSPRYKIIEKRQSVAFWCNPISGHATLYWYQQILGQGPKLLIQFQNNGVVDDSQLPKDRFSAERLKGVDSTLKIQPAKLEDSAVYLCASSPQVSKSGAKNIQYFGAGTRLSVL.

V and J are TRBV11-3 and TRBJ2-2. This CDR3 comprises 14 residues. CDR1 is SGHNT and CDR2 is YENEEA in the germline V gene. The CDR3 loop is CASSESGNTGELFF. Combining the CDR3 with reference TRBV11-3 and TRBJ2-2 gives the whole variable domain EAGVVQSPRYKIIEKKQPVAFWCNPISGHNTLYWYLQNLGQGPELLIRYENEEAVDDSQLPKDRFSAERLKGVDSTLKIQPAELGDSAVYLCASSESGNTGELFFGEGSRLTVL.

This rearrangement joins TRBV28 to TRBJ1-5; the D call from TCRdb, TRBD1, cannot be confirmed without DNA. Per the germline V gene, CDR1 is MDHEN and CDR2 is SYDVKM. The CDR3 has 15 residues. The CDR3 protein is CASNILQGFGQPQHF.

The chain links TRBV5-1 to TRBJ1-1. The CDR3 sequence is 14 residues long. Germline lookup yields CDR1 SGHRS and CDR2 YFSETQ. The CDR3 sequence is CASSRGVVDTEAFF.